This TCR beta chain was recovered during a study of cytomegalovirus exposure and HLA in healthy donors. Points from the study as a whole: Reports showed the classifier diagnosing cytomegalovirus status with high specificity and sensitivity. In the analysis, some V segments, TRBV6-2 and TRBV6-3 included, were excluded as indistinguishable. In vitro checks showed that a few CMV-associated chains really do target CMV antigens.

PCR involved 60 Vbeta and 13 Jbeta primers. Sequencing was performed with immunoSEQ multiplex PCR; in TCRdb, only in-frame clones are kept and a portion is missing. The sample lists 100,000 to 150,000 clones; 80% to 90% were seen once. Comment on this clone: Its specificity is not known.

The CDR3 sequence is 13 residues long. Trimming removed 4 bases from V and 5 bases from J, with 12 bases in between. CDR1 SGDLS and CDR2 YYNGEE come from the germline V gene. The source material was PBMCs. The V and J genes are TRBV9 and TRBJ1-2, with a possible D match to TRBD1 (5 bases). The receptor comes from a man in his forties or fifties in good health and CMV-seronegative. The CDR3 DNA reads TGTGCCAGCAGCTCCCGGGAGGGGTATGGCTACACCTTC. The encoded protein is CASSSREGYGYTF.